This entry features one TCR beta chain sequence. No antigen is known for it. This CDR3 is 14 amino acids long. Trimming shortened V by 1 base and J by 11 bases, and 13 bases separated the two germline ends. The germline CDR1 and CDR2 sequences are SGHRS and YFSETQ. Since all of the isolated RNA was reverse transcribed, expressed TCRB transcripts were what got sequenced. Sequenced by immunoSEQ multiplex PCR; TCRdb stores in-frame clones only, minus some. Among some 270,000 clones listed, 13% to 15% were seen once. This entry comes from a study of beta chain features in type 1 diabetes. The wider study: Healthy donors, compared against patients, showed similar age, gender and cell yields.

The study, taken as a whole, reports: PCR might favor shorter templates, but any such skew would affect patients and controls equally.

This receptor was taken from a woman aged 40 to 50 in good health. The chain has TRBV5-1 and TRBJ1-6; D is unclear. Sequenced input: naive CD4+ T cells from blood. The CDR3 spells CASSLNEGSTPLHF. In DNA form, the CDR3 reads TGCGCCAGCAGCTTGAATGAGGGCTCGACACCCCTCCACTTT.